Following are 14 T cell receptor beta chains from one sample sequenced in a study of breast tumors, draining lymph nodes, adjacent tissues. The lymph nodes were axillary draining lymph nodes from breast cancer patients. TCRdb reprocessed the multiplex PCR reads with MiXCR, giving one entry per CDR3 protein. The sample holds about 140,000 distinct CDR3 sequences, roughly 33% seen once. The sequenced sample consisted of axillary lymph node tissue. The receptors derive from a female donor with breast cancer. Some clones in this sample may be carry-over from other donors' samples.

V gene TRBV20-1 combines with J gene TRBJ1-2; D unresolved. The CDR3 is made up of 15 amino acids. In germline, CDR1 is DFQATT, CDR2 SNEGSKA (reference sequence). The V end lost 2 bases, the J end lost 6 bases, and 19 bases lay between the germline ends. The CDR3 region has the DNA TGCAGTGCTAGAAGCTCAGCGGCGGGGATCCATGGCTACACCTTC. It is translated as CSARSSAAGIHGYTF.

CDR3: CASSQHLNTEAFF. The CDR3 DNA sequence: TGTGCCAGCAGCCAACATCTGAACACTGAAGCTTTCTTT. The chain employs TRBV3-1 and TRBJ1-1, with D unclear. Germline CDR1 and CDR2: LGHDT and YNNKEL (reference sequence). This CDR3 contains 13 residues. Trimming pared 2 bases from V and 0 bases from J, leaving 4 bases between.

With respect to this clonotype: A much larger clone sits a single nucleotide away, making a read error possible. The chain carries TRBV6-6 and TRBJ1-5; 7 positions match TRBD1. Germline trimming cut 5 bases from V and 5 bases from J; bases unmatched to any gene: 9. This CDR3 has 15 residues. Germline V lookup: CDR1 MNHNY, CDR2 SVGAGI (reference sequence). CDR3: CASSHDHRGHQPQHF. In DNA, the CDR3 is TGTGCCAGCAGTCACGACCACAGGGGACATCAGCCCCAGCATTTT.

This clonotype was seen at least ten times. This chain uses TRBV9 with TRBJ1-2; D remains unclear. Trimming took 2 bases from V and 5 from J, leaving 16 bases between them. CDR1 is SGDLS and CDR2 is YYNGEE in the germline V gene. CDR3 length equals 15 residues. CDR3 DNA sequence: TGTGCCAGCAGCGTCGACCCCACCGGCGAATATGGCTACACCTTC. Its protein is CASSVDPTGEYGYTF.

The gene calls are TRBV7-9 and TRBJ2-6; 10 bases map to TRBD2. Germline-derived CDR1 and CDR2 are SEHNR and FQNEAQ (reference sequence). The V and J ends lost 4 bases and 4 bases, in that order; junction bases with no gene match: 1. This CDR3 contains 15 residues. The DNA of the CDR3 is TGTGCCAGCAGCTCGGGACTAGCGGGGGCCAACGTCCTGACTTTC. It translates to CASSSGLAGANVLTF.

The chain has TRBV20-1 and TRBJ1-1, with D possibly being TRBD1 (5 bases). V lost 5 bases and J 1 base, leaving 14 bases between the germline ends. The CDR3 length is 14 residues. Germline-derived CDR1 and CDR2 are DFQATT and SNEGSKA (reference sequence). The CDR3 is CSAHSAGGNTEAFF. CDR3 in DNA: TGCAGTGCTCATTCGGCGGGGGGGAACACTGAAGCTTTCTTT.

This clonotype has a count of ten or more. CDR3 protein: CASSLLEGGELFF. The CDR3 nucleotides are TGTGCCAGCAGCTTATTAGAGGGCGGGGAGCTGTTTTTT. The chain has TRBV7-3 and TRBJ2-2; TRBD2 is a possible D gene (5 bases). The ends were cut back, 2 bases at V and 7 bases at J, with 8 bases in the middle. This CDR3 spans 13 amino acids. The germline gives CDR1 SGHTA, CDR2 FQGTGA.

Ten or more counts support this clonotype. A read error is possible here, since a much larger clone lies one base away. The chain uses TRBV20-1 and TRBJ1-6; D is unresolved. From germline, CDR1 is DFQATT and CDR2 SNEGSKA (reference sequence). CDR3 length: 12 residues. CDR3 protein: CSASGTDSPPHF. The CDR3 bases are TGCAGTGCTAGCGGAACCGATTCACCCCCCCACTTT.

Concerning this clonotype: It is unclear where the CDR3 begins or ends on the DNA, so no DNA is shown, and the CDR3 is as TCRdb lists it. CDR3 residues: CATSANRGSYNEQFFGPGGYEQYF. This rearrangement joins TRBV24-1 to TRBJ2-7; whether TRBD1, the table's D call, matches the DNA was not checked. Germline V CDR1 and CDR2: KGHDR, SFDVKD. The CDR3 is 24 amino acids long, termini counted.

The genes are TRBV20-1 and TRBJ2-5; TRBD2 agrees at 13 bases. CDR1 is DFQATT, CDR2 SNEGSKA, per germline (reference sequence). The CDR3 spans 16 residues. V was clipped by 3 bases and J by 4 bases; unmatched bases: 8. The CDR3 region has the DNA TGCAGTGCTAGCTTAACTAGCGGGGGGGCCGGAGAGACCCAGTACTTC. This translates into CSASLTSGGAGETQYF.

As to this clonotype: At one end, the junction sequence differs from germline, possibly due to a read error. The V gene is TRBV6-2 or TRBV6-3, the J gene TRBJ1-2; D not resolved. Germline CDR1 MNHEY, CDR2 SVGEGT. This CDR3 is built from 13 residues. The CDR3 DNA sequence: TGTGCCAACAGTTACCGGGGAAACTATGGCTACACCTTC. Translation: CANSYRGNYGYTF.

This clonotype has at least ten counts. The V call is TRBV28, the J call TRBJ2-1; the D call may be TRBD1 or TRBD2 (6 bases each). The CDR3 is made up of 14 amino acids. V was cut by 6 bases and J by 8 bases, with 17 bases left in between. The germline gives CDR1 MDHEN, CDR2 SYDVKM. The CDR3 here is CASSRAGRGYEQFF. In DNA form, the CDR3 reads TGTGCCAGCAGCCGAGCGGGCAGGGGATATGAGCAGTTCTTC.

This clonotype was seen many times. The V call is TRBV6-5, the J call TRBJ1-5; 10 positions agree with TRBD1. Losses at the gene ends were 5 bases for V and 11 bases for J; bases not matched to a gene: 3. CDR3 length equals 12 residues. Germline V CDR1 and CDR2: MNHEY, SVGAGI. CDR3 sequence reads: CASSRGQGAQHF. The CDR3 DNA is TGTGCCAGCAGTCGAGGACAGGGGGCCCAGCATTTT.

This clonotype was seen ten or more times. The chain carries TRBV6-5 and TRBJ2-1; 10 bases align to TRBD2. CDR3 length: 16 residues. The germline V gene has CDR1 MNHEY and CDR2 SVGAGI. V was clipped by 6 bases and J by 9 bases; unmatched bases: 14. CDR3 sequence reads: CASSYSGGAPGVEQFF. The CDR3 DNA is TGTGCCAGCAGCTACAGCGGGGGGGCCCCGGGTGTTGAGCAGTTCTTC.